These 9 T cell receptor beta chains came from one sample sequenced in a study of shared clonotypes between healthy human individuals. This table comes from immunoSEQ multiplex PCR, and its TCRdb copy is limited to in-frame clones, with some not included. The sample gives around 560,000 clones, 95% of which show up once; about 0.11% is in the top ten. Naive CD8 isolation took CD45RO-negative cells positively selected for CCR7 and excluded terminally differentiated effector memory CD45RA+ cells. Sample: naive CD8+ T cells sorted from blood. The receptors shown here come from a woman aged 25 to 39 in good health.

This clone occurred a few times. The gene calls are TRBV21-1 and TRBJ2-2; the table's D call of TRBD2 was not tested on the DNA. TRBV21-1 is deemed a pseudogene. The CDR3 is 13 residues long. The CDR3 DNA reads TGTGCCAGCATTCGGGGGAGTCCCGGGGAGCTGTTTTTT. Protein product: CASIRGSPGELFF.

The chain carries TRBV10-1 and TRBJ1-4; no clear D gene. CDR1 and CDR2 (germline): WNHNN, SYGVQD (reference sequence). V was clipped by 0 bases and J by 7 bases, with 6 bases between them. The CDR3 is 13 amino acids. The CDR3: CASSESMGEKLFF. The CDR3 region has the DNA TGCGCCAGCAGTGAGTCGATGGGTGAAAAACTGTTTTTT.

The table lists this clone with a count of one. This chain links TRBV14 with TRBJ1-2, with D possibly being TRBD1 (6 bases). Per the germline V gene, CDR1 is SGHDN and CDR2 is FVKESK. The V and J ends lost 1 base and 7 bases respectively, with 10 bases between them. This CDR3 is built from 13 residues. CDR3 in DNA: TGTGCCAGCAGCCAAGTTGCAGGGGCTGGCTACACCTTC. This gives the protein CASSQVAGAGYTF.

The V call is TRBV14, the J call TRBJ2-2; the match to TRBD2 covers 13 bases. This CDR3 has 19 amino acids. Trimming took 1 base from V and 5 from J; bases not matched to a gene: 10. CDR1 is SGHDN and CDR2 is FVKESK in the germline V gene. The CDR3: CASSQVTGLAGVGTGELFF. CDR3 bases: TGTGCCAGCAGCCAAGTTACAGGACTAGCGGGAGTGGGGACCGGGGAGCTGTTTTTT.

The rearrangement joins TRBV28 to TRBJ1-2; D remains unclear. This CDR3 contains 13 residues. The germline V gene encodes CDR1 MDHEN and CDR2 SYDVKM. V shed 2 bases and J shed 8 bases, with 12 bases lying between them. The CDR3 DNA sequence: TGTGCCAGCAGTTTAGTCATCGAGCAGGGCTACACCTTC. Translation: CASSLVIEQGYTF.

This chain connects TRBV27 to TRBJ1-4; no reliable D call. Germline V gene data show CDR1 as MNHEY and CDR2 as SMNVEV (reference sequence). Trimming pared 3 bases from V and 7 bases from J, leaving 12 bases between. The CDR3 has 14 residues. The CDR3 bases are TGTGCCAGCAGTTTTGTGGGCATGAGTGAAAAACTGTTTTTT. Translated, it gives CASSFVGMSEKLFF.

This chain joins TRBV4-1 and TRBJ2-7; D is unresolved. The V and J ends lost 0 bases and 3 bases respectively, with 9 bases between them. Germline V gene lookup returns CDR1 MGHRA and CDR2 YSYEKL. The CDR3 runs to 14 residues. The CDR3 sequence is CASSQDLASYEQYF. CDR3 bases: TGCGCCAGCAGCCAAGATTTGGCCAGCTACGAGCAGTACTTC.

V gene TRBV27 combines with J gene TRBJ2-5; TRBD2 agrees at 11 bases. This CDR3 is built from 15 residues. The germline V gene has CDR1 MNHEY and CDR2 SMNVEV (reference sequence). J lost 4 bases, V lost 5 bases, and 6 bases had no gene match. The CDR3 sequence: CASSRGTSGIETQYF. The CDR3 coding sequence is TGTGCCAGCAGTAGAGGGACTAGCGGTATAGAGACCCAGTACTTC.

V is TRBV19 and J is TRBJ2-2; D unresolved. Trimming stripped 4 bases from V and 2 bases from J, with 14 bases between. Per germline, CDR1 LNHDA and CDR2 SQIVND (reference sequence). The CDR3 consists of 16 residues. CDR3 DNA: TGTGCCAGTAGTAGGCGACTGGAGAGTAACACCGGGGAGCTGTTTTTT. This encodes CASSRRLESNTGELFF.